The TCR beta chain under discussion was sequenced for a study of T-cell reconstitution after alpha-beta-depleted transplantation in children. With respect to this clonotype: No antigen is known for it.

Overall study findings and caveats: Expanded graft clones, several hundred of them, were reportedly the source of alpha-beta T cells about two months after transplant.

Trimming pared 4 bases from V and 8 bases from J, leaving 12 bases between. This CDR3 comprises 13 residues. CDR1 is LGHDT, CDR2 YNNKEL, per germline (reference sequence). Preparation of the TCRbeta library used unique molecular identifiers. TCRdb fed the PCR reads into MiXCR, producing one record per CDR3 protein. Among approximately 47,000 distinct CDR3 sequences listed, roughly half were seen once. Sequenced material: peripheral blood, taken before TCRalphabeta/CD19-depleted stem cell transplant. This chain connects TRBV3-1 to TRBJ2-1; weak D call: TRBD2 (6 bases). This clonotype was sampled from a boy under three years old with SCID, due to receive a stem cell transplant. CDR3 sequence reads: CASSRPGLYEQFF. The DNA of the CDR3 is TGTGCCAGCAGCCGCCCGGGACTCTATGAGCAGTTCTTC.